This T cell receptor beta chain was observed in a study of monozygotic twins with cystic fibrosis. Note on this clone: The antigen is unknown.

Produced via immunoSEQ multiplex PCR; TCRdb's table is partial and in-frame only. The top ten hold over 0.15% of the sample, which has under 40,000 clones, approximately 97% seen once. Study-wide findings and caveats: In 13 of 16 pairs, V gene usage was closest to the co-twin's. The repertoire was suggested to be naive-dominated, clonality median around 0.01. Age, concordance and disease severity did not associate with shared CDR3 numbers. Nucleotide-identical clonotype sharing was significantly higher within monozygotic CF twin pairs than between unrelated CF individuals.

The CDR3 is made up of 16 amino acids. V gave up 7 bases and J gave up 1 base, with 16 bases separating them. The germline V gene encodes CDR1 ENHRY and CDR2 SYGVKD. This chain joins TRBV10-3 and TRBJ2-2; D might be TRBD2 (5 bases). Sequencing was done on a sample of blood. This clonotype originated in a girl aged 2-10 years with cystic fibrosis. Here the CDR3 reads CAITNIWGVNTGELFF. CDR3 nucleotides: TGTGCCATCACCAACATCTGGGGAGTGAACACCGGGGAGCTGTTTTTT.